This T cell receptor (beta chain) was captured in a study of early T cells in non-severe SARS-CoV-2 infection. Study in general: Bulk RNA taken from unsorted whole blood was sequenced, leaving chains unpaired. Regarding the study as a whole: Clonotype matching in VDJdb favored anti-spike CD8 responses and did not capture private and CD4 specificities.

About this clonotype: The target antigen is unknown.

Unique molecular identifiers were attached to individual cDNA molecules. TCRdb re-called the 5' RACE reads with MiXCR, one entry per CDR3 protein. The repertoire holds under 50,000 distinct CDR3 sequences, with 20% to 25% as singletons. The germline CDR1 and CDR2 sequences are MGHRA and YSYEKL. The V end was cut by 3 bases, the J end by 4 bases, with 21 bases between. The CDR3 sequence is 17 residues long. The TCR was taken from an adult who was a healthcare worker with PCR-confirmed SARS-CoV-2 infection or an uninfected control (not recorded which). The chain recombines TRBV4-1 with TRBJ1-2; D possibly corresponds to TRBD1 (6 bases). The sample consisted of whole blood, taken at baseline. The CDR3 sequence is CASSHFGRDTPSYGYTF. The CDR3 DNA sequence: TGCGCCAGCAGCCATTTTGGCCGGGACACCCCGAGCTATGGCTACACCTTC.